The present T cell receptor (beta chain) was sequenced within a study of CD8 T cells in ankylosing spondylitis. The CDR3 spans 10 residues. The V gene lost 4 bases and the J gene lost 4 bases, with 4 bases spanning the gap. Germline V lookup: CDR1 SQVTM, CDR2 ANQGSEA. TCRdb used MiXCR to reprocess the 5' RACE reads, holding one entry per CDR3 protein. There are some 250,000 distinct CDR3 sequences in the sample; around 25% occur only once, and over 0.55% lies in the top ten. Only a few counts were recorded for this clonotype. Material: blood, either unsorted or a sorted T cell fraction (not recorded which). The chain joins TRBV29-1 to TRBJ1-2; D ambiguous. The TCR was taken from a male donor with ankylosing spondylitis or in good health (not recorded which). The CDR3 reads CSVGPYGYTF. The CDR3 DNA reads as TGCAGCGTTGGTCCCTATGGCTACACCTTC.